This T cell receptor (beta chain) was found in a study of early T cells in non-severe SARS-CoV-2 infection. Across the whole study: Sequencing was performed on bulk RNA from unsorted whole blood, leaving chains unpaired.

Individually, cDNA molecules had unique molecular identifiers attached to them. Using its own MiXCR run on the 5' RACE reads, TCRdb lists one record per CDR3 protein. The sample carries over 45,000 distinct CDR3 sequences, approximately 10% recorded once. This clonotype came up a few times. What it recognizes is unknown. Study-level results: Private and CD4 specificities were missed by VDJdb matching, which favored anti-spike CD8 responses.

The TCR comes from an adult who was a healthcare worker with PCR-confirmed SARS-CoV-2 infection or an uninfected control (not recorded which). Sequencing was carried out using whole blood.

CDR3 coding DNA: TGTGCCAGCAGCCAACAAATAGCCTACGAGCAGTACTTC. The encoded protein is CASSQQIAYEQYF. The chain couples TRBV3-1 to TRBJ2-7, with no clear D. Trimming took off 2 bases at V and 2 bases at J, with 7 bases between the two ends. This CDR3 spans 13 amino acids. The germline gives CDR1 LGHDT, CDR2 YNNKEL (reference sequence).